These T cell receptor beta chains were read from a single sample in a study of brain T cells in children with intractable seizures. The method was immunoSEQ multiplex PCR; TCRdb's version includes in-frame clones alone and lacks a portion of them. This repertoire shows a few hundred thousand clones, 93% found once; its top ten account for 5% to 7%. The starting material was peripheral blood, obtained about 5 months after surgery. These receptors all stem from a boy younger than two with tuberous sclerosis and intractable seizures. Each CDR3 is given with its conserved first and last residue. The order of the fields is J gene, V gene, D gene, clone size, CDR3 protein, CDR3 DNA. The D gene is left open where the match is weak. Only part of the rows carry a size: once, few, many, or a class if the clone is expanded.

j_gene: TRBJ2-1; v_gene: TRBV30; d_gene: TRBD1; abundance: .; CDR3aa: CAWSAEGQNNEQFF; CDR3nt: TGTGCCTGGAGCGCCGAGGGACAGAACAATGAGCAGTTCTTC
j_gene: TRBJ2-7; v_gene: TRBV6-1; d_gene: .; abundance: once; CDR3aa: CASSELGPPKSYEQYF; CDR3nt: TGTGCCAGCAGTGAATTGGGCCCACCGAAATCCTACGAGCAGTACTTC
j_gene: TRBJ1-1; v_gene: TRBV6-6; d_gene: TRBD1; abundance: .; CDR3aa: CASRWDRPNTEAFF; CDR3nt: TGTGCCAGCAGGTGGGACAGGCCGAACACTGAAGCTTTCTTT
j_gene: TRBJ2-7; v_gene: TRBV28; d_gene: .; abundance: once; CDR3aa: CASISPNFKAGEQYF; CDR3nt: TGTGCCAGCATCAGCCCAAATTTCAAAGCGGGCGAGCAGTACTTC
j_gene: TRBJ1-5; v_gene: TRBV7-9; d_gene: TRBD1; abundance: .; CDR3aa: CASSLGTGPLRGNQPQHF; CDR3nt: TGTGCCAGCAGCTTAGGGACAGGGCCCCTTAGGGGCAATCAGCCCCAGCATTTT
j_gene: TRBJ1-3; v_gene: TRBV9; d_gene: .; abundance: .; CDR3aa: CASSVGGGTLGNTIYF; CDR3nt: TGTGCCAGCAGCGTCGGAGGTGGGACACTCGGAAACACCATATATTTT
j_gene: TRBJ2-7; v_gene: TRBV28; d_gene: .; abundance: .; CDR3aa: CASSREVQGSYEQYF; CDR3nt: TGTGCCAGCAGTCGGGAAGTACAGGGATCCTACGAGCAGTACTTC
j_gene: TRBJ2-1; v_gene: TRBV19; d_gene: .; abundance: .; CDR3aa: CASSMRRIRIGRGVYNEQFF; CDR3nt: TGTGCCAGTAGTATGCGTCGTATACGGATAGGGCGGGGTGTCTACAATGAGCAGTTCTTC
j_gene: TRBJ1-3; v_gene: TRBV30; d_gene: .; abundance: .; CDR3aa: CAWSVRTAGSGNTIYF; CDR3nt: TGTGCCTGGAGTGTACGGACGGCGGGTTCTGGAAACACCATATATTTT
j_gene: TRBJ2-1; v_gene: TRBV9; d_gene: .; abundance: .; CDR3aa: CASSVVRGLTDEQFF; CDR3nt: TGTGCCAGCAGCGTAGTGCGGGGCCTTACGGATGAGCAGTTCTTC